Shown below are 29 T cell receptor beta chains from a single sample sequenced in a study of T-cell reconstitution after alpha-beta-depleted transplantation in children. TCRbeta library construction was performed incorporating unique molecular identifiers. TCRdb redid the calling of the PCR reads with MiXCR, one entry per CDR3 protein. The table shows around 380,000 distinct CDR3 sequences, with 9.5% to 13% occurring only once. The sample here was PBMCs from the stem cell graft donor, taken from the stem cell graft. These receptors all stem from a human donor who donated a stem cell graft to a child with acute myeloid leukemia.

This chain links TRBV2 with TRBJ2-7, with 7 positions matching TRBD2. The CDR3 totals 13 residues. Germline V gene data show CDR1 as SNHLY and CDR2 as FYNNEI. J lost 2 bases, V lost 11 bases, and 9 bases had no gene match. CDR3: CAGREAVTYEQYF. In DNA form, the CDR3 reads TGTGCCGGGAGGGAAGCGGTAACCTACGAGCAGTACTTC.

The chain employs TRBV5-1 and TRBJ2-7, with D tentatively TRBD2 (5 bases). Trimming removed 4 bases from V and 7 bases from J, with 15 bases in between. Germline V gene lookup returns CDR1 SGHRS and CDR2 YFSETQ. CDR3 size: 13 residues. This CDR3 is CASSLISGGEQYF. Here the CDR3 DNA reads TGCGCCAGCAGCCTAATCTCCGGCGGGGAGCAGTACTTC.

This chain connects TRBV20-1 to TRBJ2-3, with D possibly TRBD2 on 6 matching bases. Germline V gene data show CDR1 as DFQATT and CDR2 as SNEGSKA (reference sequence). The CDR3 loop spans 11 amino acids. Trimming stripped 3 bases from V and 7 bases from J, with 8 bases between. In DNA, the CDR3 is TGCAGTGCTAGTGCGGGGTATACGCAGTATTTT. It encodes CSASAGYTQYF.

J is TRBJ2-7 and V is TRBV19; D is perhaps TRBD1 or TRBD2 (5 bases each). V was trimmed by 1 base and J by 3 bases, leaving 16 bases between them. Germline values: CDR1 LNHDA, CDR2 SQIVND (reference sequence). The CDR3 sequence is 16 residues long. The CDR3: CASSIGPRGNGYEQYF. The CDR3 DNA reads TGTGCCAGTAGTATAGGGCCCCGGGGCAACGGCTACGAGCAGTACTTC.

This clonotype has only a few counts. This sequence joins TRBV5-4 and TRBJ2-7, with 7 bases matching TRBD2. Germline CDR1 is SGHNT and CDR2 is YYREEE (reference sequence). The CDR3 length is 15 residues. The J segment lost 6 bases and the V segment lost 4 bases, leaving 13 bases of the junction unmatched. The CDR3 reads CASSPPRGGSSEQYF. CDR3 nucleotides: TGTGCCAGCAGCCCCCCCCGGGGCGGGAGCTCCGAGCAGTACTTC.

V gene TRBV19 combines with J gene TRBJ2-7, with 7 positions matching TRBD1. The junction had 16 bases not matched to a gene; V was cut back by 9 bases and J by 5 bases. Germline CDR1 LNHDA, CDR2 SQIVND (reference sequence). CDR3 length: 15 amino acids. The CDR3 sequence: CASRARGQSSHEQYF. The CDR3 nucleotides read TGTGCCAGCAGGGCCAGGGGACAGAGTAGCCACGAGCAGTACTTC.

Only one count was recorded for this clonotype. The junction departs from the called germline gene at one end, perhaps through a read error. The chain combines TRBV20-1 with TRBJ2-3, with TRBD2 matching over 9 bases. Per germline, CDR1 DFQATT and CDR2 SNEGSKA (reference sequence). There are 17 residues in the CDR3. CDR3 sequence reads: CCASRSGSIRGTDTQYF. CDR3 DNA sequence: TGCTGTGCTAGTCGTAGCGGGAGCATTCGGGGCACAGATACGCAGTATTTT.

This clonotype occurred a few times. The J gene is TRBJ1-1, the V gene TRBV6-5; D might be TRBD1 (5 bases). CDR1 and CDR2 from the germline V gene are MNHEY and SVGAGI. The CDR3 covers 13 residues. Trimming took off 4 bases at V and 4 bases at J, with 10 bases between the two ends. CDR3 nucleotides: TGTGCCAGCAGTTCAGGGATTTCCACTGAAGCTTTCTTT. Translating gives CASSSGISTEAFF.

V usage is TRBV6-2 or TRBV6-3 and J usage is TRBJ2-3; TRBD2 agrees at 8 bases. V gave up 0 bases and J gave up 3 bases; unmatched junction bases: 14. Per germline, CDR1 MNHEY and CDR2 SVGEGT. This CDR3 has 19 residues. CDR3 amino acids: CASSYSLSGGVKGTDTQYF. The CDR3 bases are TGTGCCAGCAGTTACTCGCTCAGCGGGGGTGTCAAGGGTACAGATACGCAGTATTTT.

J is TRBJ1-4 and V is TRBV20-1; TRBD1 might be the D (5 bases). CDR3 length: 13 amino acids. Germline V lookup: CDR1 DFQATT, CDR2 SNEGSKA (reference sequence). V was trimmed by 3 bases and J by 4 bases, leaving 9 bases between them. The CDR3 reads CSASKTVNEKLFF. The CDR3 DNA sequence: TGCAGTGCTAGTAAGACAGTTAATGAAAAACTGTTTTTT.

The chain couples TRBV18 to TRBJ2-1, with TRBD2 as a possible D gene (6 bases). Trimming took off 0 bases at V and 10 bases at J, with 10 bases between the two ends. CDR1 and CDR2 (germline): KGHSH, LQKENI. The CDR3 covers 13 residues. The CDR3 sequence is CASSPPASVEQFF. Written as DNA, the CDR3 is TGTGCCAGCTCACCACCGGCTAGCGTCGAGCAGTTCTTC.

The V and J genes are TRBV20-1 and TRBJ2-7, with TRBD1 matching over 8 bases. After removal of 5 bases from V and 8 bases from J, the junction contained 5 bases not matched to a gene. This CDR3 is 11 amino acids long. CDR1 and CDR2 (germline): DFQATT, SNEGSKA (reference sequence). In DNA, the CDR3 is TGCAGTGCTTTACAGGGGGTGAAGCAGTACTTC. Encoded protein: CSALQGVKQYF.

The chain combines TRBV30 with TRBJ2-3, with 8 bases fitting TRBD2. With 4 bases clipped from V and 0 bases from J, the junction kept 6 bases outside the gene matches. This CDR3 contains 15 residues. Germline V gives CDR1 GTSNPN, CDR2 SVGIG (reference sequence). The CDR3 DNA sequence: TGTGCCTGGAAAGAGGTAGCGGGGAGCACAGATACGCAGTATTTT. Translating gives CAWKEVAGSTDTQYF.

This clonotype was detected many times. V is TRBV6-5 and J is TRBJ2-1; D may be TRBD2 (6 bases). Germline CDR1 reads MNHEY; CDR2 reads SVGAGI. V was trimmed by 0 bases and J by 5 bases, leaving 14 bases between them. The CDR3 spans 16 residues. The CDR3 is CASSYSRRAGDNEQFF. In DNA, the CDR3 is TGTGCCAGCAGTTACTCGAGGAGGGCCGGCGACAATGAGCAGTTCTTC.

This chain links TRBV7-8 with TRBJ2-7, with 11 bases that match TRBD1. Unmatched junction bases numbered 6, after V lost 5 bases and J lost 3 bases. Germline loops: CDR1 SGHVS, CDR2 FQNEAQ. The CDR3 consists of 15 residues. CDR3 residues: CASSPGTGGIYEQYV. The DNA for the CDR3 is TGTGCCAGCAGCCCCGGGACAGGGGGAATCTACGAGCAGTACGTC.

J is TRBJ1-1 and V is TRBV30; tentative D call: TRBD1 (5 bases). The CDR3 consists of 13 residues. The germline V gene has CDR1 GTSNPN and CDR2 SVGIG (reference sequence). The ends were cut back, 4 bases at V and 6 bases at J, with 15 bases in the middle. The CDR3 reads CAWKVPGYAEAFF. Here the CDR3 DNA reads TGTGCCTGGAAGGTCCCAGGGTACGCTGAAGCTTTCTTT. The whole variable domain, filled in from reference TRBV30 and TRBJ1-1, reads SQTIHQWPATLVQPVGSPLSLECTVEGTSNPNLYWYRQAAGRGLQLLFYSVGIGQISSEVPQNLSASRPQDRQFILSSKKLLLSDSGFYLCAWKVPGYAEAFFGQGTRLTVV.

This clonotype showed up just a few times. The rearrangement links TRBV9 to TRBJ1-1; 8 bases are a match to TRBD1. Trimming at V came to 3 bases and at J to 12 bases, leaving 7 bases not matched to a gene. This CDR3 region has 12 residues. Germline V lookup: CDR1 SGDLS, CDR2 YYNGEE. CDR3 in amino acids: CASSGTGGRTFF. The DNA of the CDR3 is TGTGCCAGCAGCGGAACAGGGGGTAGGACTTTCTTT.

This clonotype was observed a handful of times. The chain couples TRBV10-3 to TRBJ2-6, with D perhaps being TRBD1 or TRBD2 (6 bases each). The CDR3 is 17 amino acids. The V end lost 10 bases, the J end lost 0 bases, and 19 bases lay between the germline ends. Germline V CDR1 and CDR2: ENHRY, SYGVKD. Written as DNA, the CDR3 is TGTGCCACGGGGGCCGCAGCCCCCAGCTCTGGGGCCAACGTCCTGACTTTC. Protein: CATGAAAPSSGANVLTF.

In this sample, this clonotype turned up a few times. The V and J genes are TRBV3-1 and TRBJ2-1; 14 bases map to TRBD2. The CDR3 contains 17 residues. Unmatched junction bases numbered 4, after V lost 3 bases and J lost 3 bases. Per germline, CDR1 LGHDT and CDR2 YNNKEL (reference sequence). CDR3 bases: TGTGCCAGCAGCCAGACTAGCGGGAGGGCGTTCTACAATGAGCAGTTCTTC. It is translated as CASSQTSGRAFYNEQFF.

This clonotype has more than one count but fewer than ten. The chain links TRBV7-9 to TRBJ2-5; D is unresolved. The CDR3 is 15 amino acids. Trimming left V 5 bases short and J 0 bases short, with 13 bases between. Germline V gene sequence: CDR1 SEHNR, CDR2 FQNEAQ (reference sequence). CDR3 amino acids: CASSRIPEYQETQYF. The CDR3 DNA reads TGTGCCAGCAGCCGAATCCCAGAGTACCAAGAGACCCAGTACTTC.

This chain joins TRBV7-2 and TRBJ2-1; tentatively, D is TRBD1 or TRBD2 (5 bases each). The germline V and J ends were trimmed by 3 bases and 7 bases, with 16 bases remaining between them. CDR1 and CDR2 from the germline V gene are SGHTA and FQGNSA. CDR3 length: 15 residues. The CDR3 sequence: CASSFWTPGGNEQFF. The DNA of the CDR3 is TGTGCCAGCAGCTTTTGGACGCCTGGGGGTAATGAGCAGTTCTTC.

This clonotype was counted ten times or more. The V and J genes are TRBV14 and TRBJ1-5; D is undetermined. Trimming stripped 1 base from V and 6 bases from J, with 1 base between. CDR3 length: 11 residues. CDR1 and CDR2 (germline): SGHDN, FVKESK. In DNA, the CDR3 is TGTGCCAGCAGCCAAGGTCAGCCCCAGCATTTT. Translating it yields CASSQGQPQHF.

This clonotype has only a few counts. This sequence joins TRBV20-1 and TRBJ1-1; D not certain. The CDR3 is 14 residues long. Germline CDR1 reads DFQATT; CDR2 reads SNEGSKA (reference sequence). V lost 0 bases to trimming and J lost 2 bases, with 10 bases between them. The DNA for the CDR3 is TGCAGTGCTAGAGATCCAAGACAAAACACTGAAGCTTTCTTT. It yields the protein CSARDPRQNTEAFF.

This clonotype showed up just a few times. V and J are TRBV6-1 and TRBJ2-1; D possibly corresponds to TRBD2 (5 bases). The germline V gene has CDR1 MNHNS and CDR2 SASEGT. The CDR3 sequence is 15 residues long. Trimming took 8 bases from V and 0 from J, leaving 14 bases between them. The CDR3 region has the DNA TGTGCCAGCGGGGTACCGGGAAGCTCCTACAATGAGCAGTTCTTC. Protein: CASGVPGSSYNEQFF.

The V call is TRBV4-3, the J call TRBJ2-7; 7 nucleotides line up with TRBD1. Germline CDR1 LGHNA, CDR2 YSLEER. This CDR3 spans 15 amino acids. V lost 0 bases to trimming and J lost 3 bases; unmatched junction nucleotides: 5. The CDR3, as DNA: TGCGCCAGCAGCCAAGATCACTACAGGGGCTACGAGCAGTACTTC. Protein: CASSQDHYRGYEQYF.

This clonotype has just a few counts. The chain combines TRBV7-2 with TRBJ2-5; TRBD2 matches at 12 bases. V was clipped by 3 bases and J by 3 bases; unmatched bases: 2. The V gene's germline CDR1 is SGHTA and CDR2 FQGNSA. This CDR3 has 15 amino acids. In nucleotides, the CDR3 is TGTGCCAGCAGCTTCGGACTAGCGGGGAAAGAGACCCAGTACTTC. Its translation is CASSFGLAGKETQYF.

This clonotype was seen repeatedly, ten times or more. This chain connects TRBV4-3 to TRBJ2-7, with 7 bases matching TRBD2. The CDR3 is 17 amino acids. In germline, CDR1 is LGHNA, CDR2 YSLEER. V lost 0 bases to trimming and J lost 3 bases; unmatched junction nucleotides: 11. CDR3 region: CASSQDFTGGNFYEQYF. The CDR3 DNA is TGCGCCAGCAGCCAAGATTTTACGGGAGGCAACTTCTACGAGCAGTACTTC.

This clonotype was seen a few times. The V gene is TRBV9, the J gene TRBJ2-7; 8 positions match TRBD1. This CDR3 contains 14 residues. CDR1 and CDR2 (germline): SGDLS, YYNGEE. With 2 bases clipped from V and 4 bases from J, the junction kept 5 bases outside the gene matches. In DNA, the CDR3 is TGTGCCAGCAGCGTTGACAGGGGTGGGTACGAGCAGTACTTC. Amino acid sequence: CASSVDRGGYEQYF.

This clonotype was counted between two and nine times. The DNA for the CDR3 is TGCAGTGCTCGACCGGGGGGAGGAGCTAGGTCTAATACGCAGTATTTT. Its protein product is CSARPGGGARSNTQYF. The rearrangement uses TRBV20-1 and TRBJ2-3, with TRBD2 identical over 7 bases. Germline CDR1 DFQATT, CDR2 SNEGSKA (reference sequence). The CDR3 totals 16 residues. V lost 5 bases to trimming and J lost 7 bases; unmatched junction nucleotides: 18.